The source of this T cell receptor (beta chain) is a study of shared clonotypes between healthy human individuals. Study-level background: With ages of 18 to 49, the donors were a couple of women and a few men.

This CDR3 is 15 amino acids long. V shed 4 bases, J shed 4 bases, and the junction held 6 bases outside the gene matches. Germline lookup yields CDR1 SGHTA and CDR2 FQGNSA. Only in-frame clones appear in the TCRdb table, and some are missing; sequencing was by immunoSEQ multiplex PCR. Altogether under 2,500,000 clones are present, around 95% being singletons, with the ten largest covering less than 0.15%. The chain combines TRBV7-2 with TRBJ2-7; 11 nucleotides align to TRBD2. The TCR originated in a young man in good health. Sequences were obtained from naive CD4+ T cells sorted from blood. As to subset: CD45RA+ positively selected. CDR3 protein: CASSSPLAGEYEQYF. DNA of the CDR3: TGTGCCAGCAGCTCACCACTAGCGGGAGAATACGAGCAGTACTTC.